This T cell receptor (beta chain) was recovered during a study of T-cell memory formation after mild COVID-19. TCRdb re-derived calls from the 5' RACE reads in MiXCR, one entry per CDR3 protein. The table shows 120,000 or so distinct CDR3 sequences, with about a sixth occurring only once. Sequences were obtained from PBMCs or a T cell subset sorted from them (not recorded which). The clonotype comes from an adult woman who had mild COVID-19 (a few samples of this study predate the infection). Cell type and time point are not known.

The CDR3 DNA reads as TGTGCCAGCAGTTTTAACTACGAGCAGTACTTC. Translation: CASSFNYEQYF. This sequence joins TRBV12-3 or TRBV12-4 and TRBJ2-7; D is unclear. The ends were cut back, 3 bases at V and 3 bases at J, with 3 bases in the middle. The CDR3 totals 11 residues.